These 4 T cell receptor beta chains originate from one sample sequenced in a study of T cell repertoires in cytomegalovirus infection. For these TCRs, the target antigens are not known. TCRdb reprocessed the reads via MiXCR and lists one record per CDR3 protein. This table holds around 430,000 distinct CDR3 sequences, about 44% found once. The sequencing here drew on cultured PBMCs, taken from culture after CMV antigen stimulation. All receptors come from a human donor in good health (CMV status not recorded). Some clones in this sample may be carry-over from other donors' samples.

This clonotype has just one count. The CDR3 protein is CSVLGKRRGGLADTQYF. CDR3 in DNA: TGCAGTGTCCTCGGAAAGCGGCGGGGGGGCCTGGCAGATACGCAGTATTTT. This chain joins TRBV20-1 and TRBJ2-3; 9 bases agree with TRBD2. The CDR3 contains 17 residues. The germline V gene has CDR1 DFQATT and CDR2 SNEGSKA (reference sequence). Unmatched junction bases numbered 18, after V lost 7 bases and J lost 4 bases.

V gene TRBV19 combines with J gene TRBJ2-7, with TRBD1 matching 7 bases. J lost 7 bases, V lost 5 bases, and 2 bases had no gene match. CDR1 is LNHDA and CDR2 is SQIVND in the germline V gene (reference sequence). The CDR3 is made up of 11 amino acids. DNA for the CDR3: TGTGCCAGTAGTGTACAGGGGGAGCAGTACTTC. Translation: CASSVQGEQYF.

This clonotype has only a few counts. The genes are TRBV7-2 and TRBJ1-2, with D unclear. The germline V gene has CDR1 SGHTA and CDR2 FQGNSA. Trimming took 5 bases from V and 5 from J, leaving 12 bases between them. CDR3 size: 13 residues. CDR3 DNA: TGTGCCAGCAGCCCACAGATTTCTTATGGCTACACCTTC. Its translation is CASSPQISYGYTF.

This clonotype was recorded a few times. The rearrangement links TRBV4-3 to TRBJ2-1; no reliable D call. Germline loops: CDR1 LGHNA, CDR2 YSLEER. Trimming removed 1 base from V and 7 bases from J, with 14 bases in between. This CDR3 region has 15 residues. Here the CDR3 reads CASSQAIPSFNEQFF. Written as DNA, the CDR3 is TGCGCCAGCAGCCAAGCCATCCCGAGCTTTAATGAGCAGTTCTTC.